This record covers a single T cell receptor beta chain. The target of this receptor is not known. No much larger clonotype is one base removed from it; base qualities were not supplied. This record comes from a study of cytomegalovirus exposure and HLA in healthy donors (dated by TCRdb to about 2017). Context from the whole study: According to a later analysis, the 120 or so validation repertoires were produced on the same platform as the 666 repertoires of the first cohort. The study aimed to test whether signatures of past pathogen exposure could be identified by cataloging public T cell receptors. Besides the first cohort of roughly 700 subjects, a separate validation cohort made up of some 110 different subjects was used. High-throughput TCR immunosequencing, statistical association of individual TCRs with disease status, and machine learning were combined to predict cytomegalovirus infection status. Broad study findings and their caveats: The study gave a list of about 170 TCR beta chains associated with cytomegalovirus. It was suggested by the authors that the approach could potentially be generalized to other disease states and immunological phenotypes. The classifier was reported to diagnose cytomegalovirus status with high specificity and sensitivity in both the original cohort and the validation cohort. A later analysis found that TCRs clustered in the first cohort also tended to co-occur in the roughly 120 validation repertoires, with approximately 95% of cluster scores above 0. A few of the identified cytomegalovirus-associated TCR beta chains were confirmed in vitro to be specific for cytomegalovirus antigens. A later analysis had no HLA typing for the validation cohort, so co-occurrence there was scored across all 130 or so repertoires. Most TCR sequences were observed very rarely across donors, whereas some public TCRs were present in many individuals.

Donors formed part of the validation cohort, which comprised 95 to 150 subjects and was distinct from the first cohort of 666 subjects. Preparation of the library involved the immunoSEQ multiplex PCR assay. Per the authors' processing: To diagnose cytomegalovirus status from the catalog of TCR beta chain sequences, a statistical classification framework was built. TCRdb re-hosts the immuneACCESS table, in-frame sequences only. Its copies lack some clones; in the studies checked, an unresolved V gene accounts for under half of them, and the cause for the rest is not known. V and J calls and clone size follow that table, whereas D and trimming were derived from the DNA. The sample contains roughly 98,000 clones, 70% to 90% of them found a single time. Approximately 4% of the sample belongs to the ten largest clones. The cysteine opens and the phenylalanine closes a CDR3 of 13 amino acids. Only the CDR3 part of the read is kept: 39 bases, read in frame from the first base. Unmatched junction bases come to 1, with V trimmed by 6 bases and J by 2 bases. CDR1 is given as SNHLY and CDR2 as FYNNEI, both from the germline V gene.

The TCR was taken from a woman in her twenties or thirties in good health and CMV-seronegative. Recombination joined TRBV2 with TRBJ2-7; TRBD2 fits 10 bases in the junction. Sequenced sample: PBMCs. The CDR3 protein sequence reads: CASRLAGAYEQYF. At the DNA level, the sequence is TGTGCCAGCAGGCTAGCGGGGGCCTACGAGCAGTACTTC.